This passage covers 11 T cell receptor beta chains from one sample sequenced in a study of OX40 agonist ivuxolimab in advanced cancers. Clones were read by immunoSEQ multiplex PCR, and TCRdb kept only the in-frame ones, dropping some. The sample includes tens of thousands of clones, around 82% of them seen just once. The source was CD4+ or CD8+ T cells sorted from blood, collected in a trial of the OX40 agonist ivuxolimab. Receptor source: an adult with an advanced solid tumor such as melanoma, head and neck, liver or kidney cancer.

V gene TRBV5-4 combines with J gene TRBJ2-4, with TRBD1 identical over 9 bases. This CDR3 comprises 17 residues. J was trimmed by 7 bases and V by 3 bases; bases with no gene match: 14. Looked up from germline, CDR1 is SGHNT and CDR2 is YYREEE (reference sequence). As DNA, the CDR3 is TGTGCCAGCAGCTCACCACAGGGGGCGAGAGGTTTGAACATTCAGTACTTC. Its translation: CASSSPQGARGLNIQYF.

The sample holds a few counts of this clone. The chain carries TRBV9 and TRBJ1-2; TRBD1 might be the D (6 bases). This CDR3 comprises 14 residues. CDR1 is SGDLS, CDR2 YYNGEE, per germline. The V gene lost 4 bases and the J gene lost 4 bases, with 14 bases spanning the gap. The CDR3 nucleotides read TGTGCCAGCAGCTCTAGACTGGACAGCTATGGCTACACCTTC. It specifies CASSSRLDSYGYTF.

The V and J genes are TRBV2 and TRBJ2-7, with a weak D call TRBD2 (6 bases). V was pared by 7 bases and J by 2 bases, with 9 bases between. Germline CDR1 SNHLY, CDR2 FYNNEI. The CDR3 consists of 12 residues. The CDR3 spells CASKRATYEQYF. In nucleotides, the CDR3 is TGTGCCAGCAAGCGGGCAACCTACGAGCAGTACTTC.

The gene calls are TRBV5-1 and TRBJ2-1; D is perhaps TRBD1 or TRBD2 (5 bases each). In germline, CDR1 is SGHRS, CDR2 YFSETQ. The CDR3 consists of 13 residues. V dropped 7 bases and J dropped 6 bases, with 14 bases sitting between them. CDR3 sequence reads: CASEGPFGNEQFF. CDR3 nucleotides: TGCGCCAGCGAGGGGCCTTTTGGCAATGAGCAGTTCTTC.

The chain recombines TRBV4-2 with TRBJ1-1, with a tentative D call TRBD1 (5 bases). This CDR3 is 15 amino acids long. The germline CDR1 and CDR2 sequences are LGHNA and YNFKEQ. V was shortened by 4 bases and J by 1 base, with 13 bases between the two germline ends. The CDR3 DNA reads TGTGCCAGCAGCCCGCCAGGACATAAGAACACTGAAGCTTTCTTT. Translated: CASSPPGHKNTEAFF.

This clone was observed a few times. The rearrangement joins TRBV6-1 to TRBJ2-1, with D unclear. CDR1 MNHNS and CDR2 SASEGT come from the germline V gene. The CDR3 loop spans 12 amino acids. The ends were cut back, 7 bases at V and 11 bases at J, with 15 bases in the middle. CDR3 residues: CASTQPLRQQFF. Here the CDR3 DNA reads TGTGCCAGCACCCAACCCCTGAGGCAGCAGTTCTTC.

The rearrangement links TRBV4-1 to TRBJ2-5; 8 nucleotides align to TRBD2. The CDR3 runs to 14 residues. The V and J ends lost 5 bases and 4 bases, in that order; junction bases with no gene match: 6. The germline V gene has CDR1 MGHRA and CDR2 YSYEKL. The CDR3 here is CASSASGRGETQYF. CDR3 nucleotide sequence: TGCGCCAGCAGCGCCAGCGGGAGAGGAGAGACCCAGTACTTC.

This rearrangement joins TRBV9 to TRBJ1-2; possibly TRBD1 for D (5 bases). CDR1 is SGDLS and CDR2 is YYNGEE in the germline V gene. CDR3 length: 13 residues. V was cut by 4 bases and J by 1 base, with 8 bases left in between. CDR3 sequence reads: CASSPQGNYGYTF. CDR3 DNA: TGTGCCAGCAGCCCCCAGGGTAACTATGGCTACACCTTC.

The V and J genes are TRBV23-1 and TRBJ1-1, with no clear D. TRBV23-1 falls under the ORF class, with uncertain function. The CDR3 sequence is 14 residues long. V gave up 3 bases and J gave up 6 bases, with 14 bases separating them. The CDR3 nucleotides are TGCGCCAGCAGTCACCTCTTGGCTTGGGCTGAAGCTTTCTTT. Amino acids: CASSHLLAWAEAFF.

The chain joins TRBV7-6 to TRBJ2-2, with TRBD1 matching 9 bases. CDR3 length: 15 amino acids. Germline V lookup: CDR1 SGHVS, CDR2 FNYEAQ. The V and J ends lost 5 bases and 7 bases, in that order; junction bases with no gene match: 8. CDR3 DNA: TGTGCCAGCAGCAGGGGGACAGGGTATTTCGGGGAGCTGTTTTTT. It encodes CASSRGTGYFGELFF.

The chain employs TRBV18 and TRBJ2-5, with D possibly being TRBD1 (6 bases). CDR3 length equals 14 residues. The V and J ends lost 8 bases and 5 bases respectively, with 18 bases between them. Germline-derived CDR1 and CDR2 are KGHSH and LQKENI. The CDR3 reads CASREATGSETQYF. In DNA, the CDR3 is TGTGCCAGCCGGGAAGCTACAGGGTCGGAGACCCAGTACTTC. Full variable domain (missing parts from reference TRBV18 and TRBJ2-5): NAGVMQNPRHLVRRRGQEARLRCSPMKGHSHVYWYRQLPEEGLKFMVYLQKENIIDESGMPKERFSAEFPKEGPSILRIQQVVRGDSAAYFCASREATGSETQYFGPGTRLLVL.